This entry concerns a single TCR beta chain. Its antigen is still unknown. Given a much more abundant clone one base away, this may be a read error. The data were taken from a study of blood T cells in healthy people across ages. General study results and limits: As naive T cell percentage varied, TCR beta diversity correlated strongly with it. Long-lived donors exceeded aged donors in naive CD4+ cells and diversity. With age, beta diversity per million T cells declined roughly linearly, significantly by 30 to 50.

A second PCR of roughly 6 to 12 cycles used a sample-barcoded 5' primer and a J-beta primer mix. TCRdb itself ran the 5' RACE reads through MiXCR, one entry per CDR3 protein. The sample consists of approximately 1.5 million distinct CDR3 sequences, roughly a third of them appearing once. V was cut by 6 bases and J by 7 bases, with 18 bases left in between. Germline loops: CDR1 DFQATT, CDR2 SNEGSKA (reference sequence). This CDR3 has 13 amino acids. Material: blood. J is TRBJ1-2 and V is TRBV20-1; D uncertain. The sequence derives from a woman aged 25 to 39 in good health. CDR3 sequence (DNA): TGCAGTGCCCAAATGGACGAGAAGCTTGGCTACACCTTC. This encodes CSAQMDEKLGYTF.